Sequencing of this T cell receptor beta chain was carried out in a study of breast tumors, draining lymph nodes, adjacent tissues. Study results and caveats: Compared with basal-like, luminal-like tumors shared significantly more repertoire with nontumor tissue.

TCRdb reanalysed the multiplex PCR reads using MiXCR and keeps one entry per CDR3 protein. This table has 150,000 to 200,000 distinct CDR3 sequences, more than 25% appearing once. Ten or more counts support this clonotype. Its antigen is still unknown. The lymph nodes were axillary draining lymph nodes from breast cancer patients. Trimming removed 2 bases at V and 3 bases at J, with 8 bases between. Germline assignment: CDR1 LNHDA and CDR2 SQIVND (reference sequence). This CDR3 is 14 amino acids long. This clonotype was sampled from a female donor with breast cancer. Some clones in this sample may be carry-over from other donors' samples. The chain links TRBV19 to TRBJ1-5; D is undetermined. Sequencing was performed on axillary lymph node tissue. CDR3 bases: TGTGCCAGTAGTATACGGCGGATCAATCAGCCCCAGCATTTT. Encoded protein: CASSIRRINQPQHF.